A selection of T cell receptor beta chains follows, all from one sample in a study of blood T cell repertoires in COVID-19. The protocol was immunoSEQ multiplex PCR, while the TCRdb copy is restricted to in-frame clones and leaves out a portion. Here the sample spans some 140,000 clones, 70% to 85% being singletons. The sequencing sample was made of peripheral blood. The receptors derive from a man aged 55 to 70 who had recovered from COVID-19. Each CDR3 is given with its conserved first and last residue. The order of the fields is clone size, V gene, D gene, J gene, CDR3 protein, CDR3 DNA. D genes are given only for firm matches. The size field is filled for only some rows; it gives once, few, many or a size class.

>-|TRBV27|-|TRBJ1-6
CASSFSTQGFGSPLHF
TGTGCCAGCAGTTTTTCTACACAGGGTTTTGGCTCACCCCTCCACTTT
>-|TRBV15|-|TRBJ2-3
CATSRDRADTQYF
TGTGCCACCAGCAGAGATCGGGCAGATACGCAGTATTTT
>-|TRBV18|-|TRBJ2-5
CASSGGNQETQYF
TGTGCCAGCTCTGGAGGCAACCAAGAGACCCAGTACTTC
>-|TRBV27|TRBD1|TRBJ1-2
CASSLKWDREMLGYTF
TGTGCCAGCAGTTTAAAGTGGGACAGGGAAATGCTGGGCTACACCTTC
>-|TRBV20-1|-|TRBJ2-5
CSASSTSQETQYF
TGCAGTGCTAGTAGTACTAGTCAAGAGACCCAGTACTTC
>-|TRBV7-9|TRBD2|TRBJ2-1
CASSFIRDYSNEQFF
TGTGCCAGCAGCTTCATTCGGGACTATAGCAATGAGCAGTTCTTC
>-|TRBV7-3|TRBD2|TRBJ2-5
CASSPTGERGVVAQYF
TGTGCCAGCAGCCCCACCGGCGAGCGGGGGGTAGTGGCCCAGTACTTC
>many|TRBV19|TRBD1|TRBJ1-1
CASTHRGRNTEAFF
TGTGCCAGTACGCACAGGGGGCGGAACACTGAAGCTTTCTTT
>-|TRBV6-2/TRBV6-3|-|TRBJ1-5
CASSTMARGNQPQHF
TGTGCCAGCAGTACCATGGCGAGGGGCAATCAGCCCCAGCATTTT
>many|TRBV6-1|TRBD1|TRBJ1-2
CASSEPGQGAGSYGYTF
TGTGCCAGCAGTGAACCTGGACAGGGGGCGGGGTCGTATGGCTACACCTTC
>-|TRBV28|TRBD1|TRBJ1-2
CASSARGENYGYTF
TGTGCCAGCAGTGCCAGGGGGGAAAACTATGGCTACACCTTC
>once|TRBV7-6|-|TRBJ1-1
CASSLTEAGNTEAFF
TGTGCCAGCAGCTTAACGGAGGCCGGAAACACTGAAGCTTTCTTT
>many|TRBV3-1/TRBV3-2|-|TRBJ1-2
CASSPTGFANYGYTF
TGTGCCAGCAGCCCCACAGGGTTCGCCAACTATGGCTACACCTTC
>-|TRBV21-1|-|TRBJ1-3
CASSKALGQCVGNTIYF
TGTGCCAGCAGCAAAGCCCTGGGACAGTGCGTGGGAAACACCATATATTTT
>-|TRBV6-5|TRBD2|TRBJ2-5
CASSLTSGGQETQYF
TGTGCCAGCAGCCTGACTAGCGGGGGGCAAGAGACCCAGTACTTC
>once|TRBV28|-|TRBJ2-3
CAIRGGFTDTQYF
TGTGCCATAAGGGGGGGATTTACAGATACGCAGTATTTT
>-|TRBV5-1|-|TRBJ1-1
CASSQGNLNTEAFF
TGCGCCAGCAGTCAGGGTAATCTGAACACTGAAGCTTTCTTT
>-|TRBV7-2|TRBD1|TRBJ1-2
CASSSNLLTGANYGYTF
TGTGCCAGCAGCTCCAACCTCTTGACAGGGGCGAACTATGGCTACACCTTC
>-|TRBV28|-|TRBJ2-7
CASSLGRATYEQYF
TGTGCCAGCAGTTTAGGCAGGGCCACCTACGAGCAGTACTTC
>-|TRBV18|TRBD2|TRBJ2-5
CASSPRTSEGETQYF
TGTGCCAGCTCACCACGGACTAGTGAGGGGGAGACCCAGTACTTC
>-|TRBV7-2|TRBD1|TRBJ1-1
CASSPVQGSTEAFF
TGTGCCAGCAGCCCCGTACAGGGGAGCACTGAAGCTTTCTTT
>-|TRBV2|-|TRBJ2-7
CASSPLNEQYF
TGTGCCAGCAGTCCACTCAACGAGCAGTACTTC
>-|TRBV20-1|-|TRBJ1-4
CSASEVGGQGNEKLFF
TGCAGTGCTAGTGAGGTGGGGGGGCAAGGTAATGAAAAACTGTTTTTT
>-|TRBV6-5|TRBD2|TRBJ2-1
CASSRTSGYNEQFF
TGTGCCAGCAGCAGGACTAGCGGTTACAATGAGCAGTTCTTC
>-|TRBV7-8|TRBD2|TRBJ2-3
CATGRTSGTDTQYF
TGTGCCACTGGTCGGACTAGCGGCACAGATACGCAGTATTTT